The source of this T cell receptor (beta chain) is a study of cytomegalovirus exposure and HLA in healthy donors. PCR amplification relied on 60 Vbeta primers (plus 13 Jbeta primers). This table comes from immunoSEQ multiplex PCR, and its TCRdb copy is limited to in-frame clones, with some not included. The sample records 90,000 to 100,000 clones, approximately 80% being singletons. The germline gives CDR1 SGHRS, CDR2 YFSETQ. CDR3 length equals 14 residues. Concerning this clone: Its target is not known.

Study-level findings and limits: Reports state that TCR beta sequences accurately predicted most subjects' HLA-A and HLA-B alleles. It was taken for granted in presence/absence analyses that sequencing depth across donors was roughly uniform. Apparent HLA restriction characterized most CMV-associated TCR beta chains in a later analysis. When a later analysis compared HLA-associated TCR beta chains with equally common others, the HLA-associated chains turned out to be more clonally expanded and to have lower generation probabilities.

The receptor comes from a man aged 45-65 years in good health and CMV-seronegative. The sequencing input was PBMCs. V is TRBV5-1 and J is TRBJ2-5, with no clear D. The assigned J gene may be wrong: the sequence end matches TRBJ2-7 better. The CDR3 spells CASSLDSSSYEQYF. The CDR3 DNA reads as TGCGCCAGCAGCTTGGACAGTTCCTCCTACGAGCAGTACTTC.